This is a list of T cell receptor beta chains from one sample in a study of blood T cell repertoires in COVID-19. Produced via immunoSEQ multiplex PCR; TCRdb's table is partial and in-frame only. The table shows roughly 150,000 clones, with 80% to 90% occurring only once. The sample comprised peripheral blood. The receptors were gathered from a man aged 55 to 70 with acute or convalescent COVID-19. Each CDR3 is given with its conserved first and last residue. The order of the fields is clone size, D gene, J gene, V gene, CDR3 protein, CDR3 DNA. D genes are given only for firm matches. Clone size appears in some rows only: once, few, many, or a class for an expanded clone.

>-|TRBD1|TRBJ2-2|TRBV24-1
CATSEWDRGKTGELFF
TGTGCCACCAGTGAATGGGACAGGGGGAAAACCGGGGAGCTGTTTTTT
>-|-|TRBJ2-7|TRBV7-2
CASSFNRKNEQYF
TGTGCCAGCAGCTTTAACAGGAAAAACGAGCAGTACTTC
>once|-|TRBJ2-1|TRBV5-1
CASSSPGVSNEQFF
TGCGCCAGCAGCTCCCCAGGGGTGAGCAATGAGCAGTTCTTC
>-|TRBD2|TRBJ2-5|TRBV7-3
CASSHSGGARIETQYF
TGTGCCAGCAGCCATAGCGGGGGGGCCCGTATAGAGACCCAGTACTTC
>-|-|TRBJ1-2|TRBV20-1
CSASGGSGGYTF
TGCAGTGCTAGTGGAGGGAGCGGGGGCTACACCTTC
>-|TRBD1|TRBJ2-7|TRBV19
CASSQGALYEQYF
TGTGCCAGTAGCCAGGGGGCTCTCTACGAGCAGTACTTC
>-|-|TRBJ2-3|TRBV3-1/TRBV3-2
CASSQGLASTDTQYF
TGTGCCAGCAGCCAAGGTCTAGCGAGCACAGATACGCAGTATTTT
>-|TRBD1|TRBJ1-1|TRBV11-2
CASSPRILTGEHTEAFF
TGTGCCAGCAGCCCCCGGATCTTGACAGGGGAACACACTGAAGCTTTCTTT
>once|-|TRBJ1-2|TRBV6-5
CASSYSTRAYGYTF
TGTGCCAGCAGTTACTCCACCAGGGCCTATGGCTACACCTTC
>once|-|TRBJ1-2|TRBV2
CASSENEAGLEGYTF
TGTGCCAGCAGTGAAAATGAGGCAGGGTTGGAAGGCTACACCTTC
>-|-|TRBJ1-5|TRBV30
CAPLYNQPQHF
TGTGCTCCCCTGTACAATCAGCCCCAGCATTTT
>once|-|TRBJ1-6|TRBV7-2
CASSSRVFNSPLHF
TGTGCCAGCAGCTCCAGGGTTTTTAATTCACCCCTCCACTTT
>-|TRBD2|TRBJ2-2|TRBV6-2/TRBV6-3
CASSPLGGGTGELFF
TGTGCCAGCAGCCCATTAGGCGGGGGAACCGGGGAGCTGTTTTTT
>-|TRBD1|TRBJ1-1|TRBV5-1
CASSLGDRYTEAFF
TGCGCCAGCAGCCTGGGGGACAGATACACTGAAGCTTTCTTT
>-|TRBD1|TRBJ1-3|TRBV7-2
CASSSNRGLGNTIYF
TGTGCCAGCAGCAGCAACAGGGGGCTCGGAAACACCATATATTTT
>-|-|TRBJ2-2|TRBV6-5
CASSPRGKNTGELFF
TGTGCCAGCAGTCCCCGGGGGAAGAACACCGGGGAGCTGTTTTTT
>-|TRBD2|TRBJ2-1|TRBV29-1
CSVDFWRGGHNEQFF
TGCAGCGTTGATTTCTGGCGGGGGGGCCACAATGAGCAGTTCTTC
>-|-|TRBJ2-7|TRBV7-2
CASGGYGNEQYF
TGTGCCAGCGGGGGGTACGGGAACGAGCAGTACTTC
>-|-|TRBJ1-1|TRBV9
CASSVRGEGTEAFF
TGTGCCAGCAGCGTCAGAGGGGAGGGGACTGAAGCTTTCTTT
>-|-|TRBJ2-7|TRBV7-2
CASSFSGAYEQYF
TGTGCCAGCAGCTTTTCAGGCGCCTACGAGCAGTACTTC
>-|-|TRBJ2-7|TRBV30
CAWRNTAGYEQYF
TGTGCCTGGAGGAACACAGCGGGCTACGAGCAGTACTTC
>-|TRBD2|TRBJ2-2|TRBV6-1
CASSGLAGRDTGELFF
TGTGCCAGCAGTGGGCTAGCGGGGAGGGACACCGGGGAGCTGTTTTTT
>-|-|TRBJ2-1|TRBV21-1
CASSKGWGVWDEQFF
TGTGCCAGCAGCAAAGGGTGGGGCGTCTGGGATGAGCAGTTCTTC